The 24 T cell receptor beta chains below come from one sample, sequenced in a study of blood T cell repertoires in COVID-19. The repertoire was sequenced with immunoSEQ multiplex PCR; TCRdb's copy has only in-frame clones and lacks some. The data hold 200,000 to 250,000 clones, with 75% to 85% observed a single time. Sequenced material: peripheral blood. The origin of the receptors is a woman aged 25-40 years with COVID-19, enrolled during active disease.

The rearrangement uses TRBV5-6 and TRBJ2-3; D gene unclear. The V and J ends lost 4 bases and 2 bases respectively, with 11 bases between them. CDR1 is SGHDT and CDR2 is YYEEEE in the germline V gene. The CDR3 totals 14 residues. The CDR3 protein is CASSLAVPTDTQYF. CDR3 bases: TGTGCCAGCAGCCTGGCGGTCCCCACAGATACGCAGTATTTT.

The rearrangement joins TRBV28 to TRBJ2-7, with 7 positions matching TRBD1. CDR3 length: 15 amino acids. The V gene end was trimmed by 6 bases and the J gene end by 3 bases; junction bases not matched to a gene: 11. From germline, CDR1 is MDHEN and CDR2 SYDVKM. In nucleotides, the CDR3 is TGTGCCAGCAGGATAGACAGGGACCCCCGCTACGAGCAGTACTTC. Residues: CASRIDRDPRYEQYF.

In regard to this clone: The same CDR3 also results from other DNA sequences found in this sample. The chain employs TRBV7-9 and TRBJ2-1; D not certain. Germline CDR1 and CDR2: SEHNR and FQNEAQ (reference sequence). The CDR3 consists of 15 residues. Between the trimmed V and J ends, which lost 5 bases and 0 bases, there was a span of 11 bases. CDR3 amino acids: CASSPSESSYNEQFF. DNA of the CDR3: TGTGCCAGCAGCCCCAGCGAGAGCTCCTACAATGAGCAGTTCTTC.

The chain is built from TRBV6-2 or TRBV6-3 and TRBJ1-6; TRBD1 might be the D (5 bases). From germline, CDR1 is MNHEY and CDR2 SVGEGT. This CDR3 spans 18 amino acids. The V end lost 5 bases, the J end lost 0 bases, and 17 bases lay between the germline ends. The CDR3 nucleotides are TGTGCCAGCAGTATTCGATGGGACGGGAGCTCCTATAATTCACCCCTCCACTTT. It yields the protein CASSIRWDGSSYNSPLHF.

The rearrangement links TRBV5-1 to TRBJ1-4; the match to TRBD1 covers 9 bases. The germline gives CDR1 SGHRS, CDR2 YFSETQ. CDR3 size: 14 residues. V trimming: 2 bases; J trimming: 7 bases; junction bases outside the gene matches: 3. The CDR3 here is CASSLQGAGEKLFF. CDR3 nucleotide sequence: TGCGCCAGCAGCTTACAGGGGGCTGGTGAAAAACTGTTTTTT.

V and J are TRBV7-2 and TRBJ2-1; possibly TRBD2 for D (6 bases). The CDR3 runs 15 residues. Trimming pared 5 bases from V and 7 bases from J, leaving 18 bases between. Germline CDR1 and CDR2: SGHTA and FQGNSA. CDR3 DNA sequence: TGTGCCAGCAGCCCACGGACTACAGCCCTTAATGAGCAGTTCTTC. Protein product: CASSPRTTALNEQFF.

The chain couples TRBV5-1 to TRBJ2-1; 8 bases fit TRBD2. Germline loops: CDR1 SGHRS, CDR2 YFSETQ. Trimming removed 2 bases from V and 5 bases from J; junction bases left unmatched: 6. The CDR3 is 15 residues long. The CDR3 nucleotides read TGCGCCAGCAGCTTAAGCGGGAGACGAGACAATGAGCAGTTCTTC. Amino acid sequence: CASSLSGRRDNEQFF.

The chain employs TRBV4-1 and TRBJ2-3, with 13 bases matching TRBD2. Germline V gene sequence: CDR1 MGHRA, CDR2 YSYEKL. V shed 4 bases and J 4 bases; nucleotides not matched to a gene: 5. CDR3 length: 16 residues. The chain's CDR3 is CASSLVLAGGADTQYF. Here the CDR3 DNA reads TGCGCCAGCAGCCTAGTACTAGCGGGAGGGGCAGATACGCAGTATTTT.

The rearrangement uses TRBV24-1 and TRBJ1-2; TRBD1 matches 7 bases. Germline-derived CDR1 and CDR2 are KGHDR and SFDVKD. The CDR3 sequence is 14 residues long. V shed 6 bases and J 3 bases; nucleotides not matched to a gene: 6. CDR3 in DNA: TGTGCCACCAGTCGGAGGGGGCGAGACTATGGCTACACCTTC. It yields the protein CATSRRGRDYGYTF.

The J gene is TRBJ1-2, the V gene TRBV28, with a possible D match to TRBD1 (5 bases). Germline CDR1 reads MDHEN; CDR2 reads SYDVKM. The CDR3 extends over 12 amino acids. Trimming cost V 3 bases and J 7 bases, with 9 bases left between them. The CDR3 spells CASSFAGIGYTF. CDR3 in DNA: TGTGCCAGCAGTTTCGCAGGGATTGGCTACACCTTC.

The gene calls are TRBV25-1 and TRBJ1-2; no clear D gene. V was clipped by 5 bases and J by 4 bases, with 8 bases between them. Germline values: CDR1 MGHDK, CDR2 SYGVNS. This CDR3 region has 12 residues. CDR3 region: CASSSEVYGYTF. CDR3 nucleotides: TGTGCCAGCAGTTCAGAAGTCTATGGCTACACCTTC.

The chain has TRBV9 and TRBJ2-5; 11 positions match TRBD1. Germline V gene sequence: CDR1 SGDLS, CDR2 YYNGEE. Trimming removed 4 bases from V and 5 bases from J; junction bases left unmatched: 7. The CDR3 consists of 15 residues. The CDR3, as DNA: TGTGCCAGCAGCCGAGGACAGGGGGCTTTCGAGACCCAGTACTTC. Encoded protein: CASSRGQGAFETQYF.

This clone was found a few times. This sequence joins TRBV6-1 and TRBJ1-5; D is ambiguous. Germline CDR1 is MNHNS and CDR2 is SASEGT. This CDR3 comprises 15 residues. The V end was cut by 0 bases, the J end by 9 bases, with 15 bases between. CDR3 sequence (DNA): TGTGCCAGCAGTGAAGCTGCCGGGAACCATCCGCCCCAGCATTTT. Amino acids: CASSEAAGNHPPQHF.

This chain uses TRBV5-1 with TRBJ1-4; weak D call: TRBD1 (5 bases). The V and J ends lost 6 bases and 8 bases respectively, with 14 bases between them. The CDR3 runs to 13 residues. Germline lookup yields CDR1 SGHRS and CDR2 YFSETQ. The CDR3 sequence is CASKRREGEKLFF. Here the CDR3 DNA reads TGCGCCAGCAAACGCAGGGAAGGCGAAAAACTGTTTTTT. The full variable domain, completed using reference TRBV5-1 and TRBJ1-4, is KAGVTQTPRYLIKTRGQQVTLSCSPISGHRSVSWYQQTPGQGLQFLFEYFSETQRNKGNFPGRFSGRQFSNSRSEMNVSTLELGDSALYLCASKRREGEKLFFGSGTQLSVL.

The chain carries TRBV12-3 or TRBV12-4 and TRBJ2-3, with 9 bases aligning to TRBD2. The junction had 5 bases not matched to a gene; V was cut back by 4 bases and J by 9 bases. CDR3 size: 13 residues. The CDR3 protein is CASSSGLAGTQYF. The CDR3 nucleotides read TGTGCCAGCAGTTCAGGTCTAGCGGGGACGCAGTATTTT.

The chain links TRBV12-2 to TRBJ2-3; TRBD2, as called in the table, went unchecked against the DNA. TRBV12-2 is shown as a pseudogene. This CDR3 region has 15 residues. The CDR3 DNA reads as TGTGCAAGTCGCTCCCGTAGCGGGGGGACCGATACGCAGTATTTT. Its translation is CASRSRSGGTDTQYF.

The V and J genes are TRBV2 and TRBJ2-2, with a tentative D call TRBD2 (5 bases). Germline values: CDR1 SNHLY, CDR2 FYNNEI. The CDR3 consists of 14 residues. Trimming cost V 1 base and J 6 bases, with 9 bases left between them. The CDR3 reads CASSEVLAPGELFF. The CDR3 bases are TGTGCCAGCAGTGAAGTCCTAGCCCCCGGGGAGCTGTTTTTT.

This chain joins TRBV7-9 and TRBJ2-7, with a possible D match to TRBD2 (6 bases). The CDR3 is made up of 14 amino acids. CDR1 and CDR2 from the germline V gene are SEHNR and FQNEAQ (reference sequence). The V end lost 4 bases, the J end lost 6 bases, and 16 bases lay between the germline ends. As DNA, the CDR3 is TGTGCCAGCAGCTCTCGGGAGCTCCCTCGCGAGCAGTACTTC. It is translated as CASSSRELPREQYF.

V is TRBV6-5 and J is TRBJ1-6; 9 nucleotides match TRBD1. After removal of 9 bases from V and 6 bases from J, the junction contained 3 bases not matched to a gene. Germline V CDR1 and CDR2: MNHEY, SVGAGI. There are 13 residues in the CDR3. The CDR3 is CASATGGNSPLHF. Written as DNA, the CDR3 is TGTGCCAGTGCGACAGGGGGTAATTCACCCCTCCACTTT.

The chain joins TRBV5-1 to TRBJ2-7, with 8 bases that match TRBD1. Per germline, CDR1 SGHRS and CDR2 YFSETQ. After removal of 4 bases from V and 6 bases from J, the junction contained 6 bases not matched to a gene. CDR3 length: 13 amino acids. CDR3 loop: CASSGTDRGEQYF. The CDR3, as DNA: TGCGCCAGCAGCGGGACCGACAGGGGCGAGCAGTACTTC. The full variable domain, completed using reference TRBV5-1 and TRBJ2-7, is KAGVTQTPRYLIKTRGQQVTLSCSPISGHRSVSWYQQTPGQGLQFLFEYFSETQRNKGNFPGRFSGRQFSNSRSEMNVSTLELGDSALYLCASSGTDRGEQYFGPGTRLTVT.

The chain has TRBV5-6 and TRBJ2-5; no clear D gene. The CDR3 is 13 amino acids. CDR1 and CDR2 (germline): SGHDT, YYEEEE. The V end was cut by 1 base, the J end by 3 bases, with 7 bases between. The CDR3: CASSLPSEETQYF. In DNA, the CDR3 is TGTGCCAGCAGCTTGCCTTCTGAAGAGACCCAGTACTTC.

The chain has TRBV19 and TRBJ2-6; 8 bases are shared with TRBD1. CDR3 length: 19 amino acids. With 2 bases clipped from V and 3 bases from J, the junction kept 12 bases outside the gene matches. Per the germline V gene, CDR1 is LNHDA and CDR2 is SQIVND (reference sequence). Written as DNA, the CDR3 is TGTGCCAGTAGTATAAGGGTCTTGGACAGGGTATTTGGGGCCAACGTCCTGACTTTC. Amino acids: CASSIRVLDRVFGANVLTF.

This sequence joins TRBV7-2 and TRBJ2-2; no clear D. This CDR3 spans 14 amino acids. Germline CDR1 reads SGHTA; CDR2 reads FQGNSA. The V end was cut by 2 bases, the J end by 1 base, with 5 bases between. The CDR3 nucleotides read TGTGCCAGCAGCTTATTACAGAACACCGGGGAGCTGTTTTTT. Translation gives CASSLLQNTGELFF.

A single count supports this clone. J is TRBJ2-7 and V is TRBV9; 12 bases fit TRBD1. Losses at the gene ends were 3 bases for V and 6 bases for J; bases not matched to a gene: 4. The CDR3 is 14 amino acids. The germline V gene encodes CDR1 SGDLS and CDR2 YYNGEE. CDR3 in amino acids: CASSGGQGAGEQYF. Here the CDR3 DNA reads TGTGCCAGCAGCGGGGGACAGGGGGCGGGCGAGCAGTACTTC.